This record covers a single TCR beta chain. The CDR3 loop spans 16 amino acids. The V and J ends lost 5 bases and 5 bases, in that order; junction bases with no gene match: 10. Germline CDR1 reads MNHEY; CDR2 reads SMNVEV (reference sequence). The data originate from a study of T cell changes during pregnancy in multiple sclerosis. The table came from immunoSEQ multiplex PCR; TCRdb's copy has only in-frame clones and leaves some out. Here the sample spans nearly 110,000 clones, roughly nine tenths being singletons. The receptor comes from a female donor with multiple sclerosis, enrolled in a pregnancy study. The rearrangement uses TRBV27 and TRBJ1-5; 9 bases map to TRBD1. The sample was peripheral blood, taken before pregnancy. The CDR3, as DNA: TGTGCCAGCAGTCCCCTCTTGGACAGGGGAGATCAGCCCCAGCATTTT. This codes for CASSPLLDRGDQPQHF.